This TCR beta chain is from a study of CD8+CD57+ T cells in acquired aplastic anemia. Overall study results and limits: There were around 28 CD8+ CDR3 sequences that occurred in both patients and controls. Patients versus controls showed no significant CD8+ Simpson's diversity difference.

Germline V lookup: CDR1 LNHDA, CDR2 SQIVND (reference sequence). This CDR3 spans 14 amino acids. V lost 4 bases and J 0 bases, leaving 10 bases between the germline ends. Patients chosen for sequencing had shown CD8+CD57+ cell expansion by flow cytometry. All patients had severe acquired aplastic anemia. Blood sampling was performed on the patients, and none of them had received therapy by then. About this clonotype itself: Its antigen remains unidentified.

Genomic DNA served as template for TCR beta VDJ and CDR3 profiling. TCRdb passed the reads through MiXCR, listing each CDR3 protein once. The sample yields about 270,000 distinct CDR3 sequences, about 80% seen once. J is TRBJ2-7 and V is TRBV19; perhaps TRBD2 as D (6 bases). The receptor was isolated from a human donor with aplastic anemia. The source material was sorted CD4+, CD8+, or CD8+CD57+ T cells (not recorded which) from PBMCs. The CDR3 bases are TGTGCCAGTAGTACGGCGGGGAACTCCTACGAGCAGTACTTC. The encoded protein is CASSTAGNSYEQYF.